The source of this TCR beta chain is a study of T cell responses to AZD1222 COVID-19 vaccine (dated by TCRdb to 2020 to 2023). Some background on the complete study: AZD1222 recipients with second doses at about 4 weeks or about 12 weeks were pooled, because spike-specific TCR depth and breadth did not differ between schedules. TCR sequencing covered more than 230 trial participants: some 210 given two doses of AZD1222 and about 26 given two doses of MenACWY control vaccine. Trial participants were enrolled into age subgroups of 18-55, 56-69 and 70-plus years, which contained about 150, 28 and 57 TCR-sequenced participants, respectively. General conclusions and limits of the study: CD4 TCRs associated with the vaccine covered the entire spike protein, and the dominant responses were in regions 160-218 and 743-854. In the small 56-69-year group, the increase in depth fell short of significance, most likely because of low power. A significant rise in spike-specific TCR breadth and depth was observed after two AZD1222 doses relative to day 0 and relative to MenACWY recipients. Conclusions about previously exposed vaccinees were limited because only six AZD1222 recipients were SARS-CoV-2 seropositive at baseline. Participants were mostly white British and included more females than males, and it was suggested by the authors that clonal diversity may have been underestimated. No day 14 peak-response samples were available, so repertoires were characterized only after the peak T cell response. Reportedly, close to half of the unique spike-specific TCRs recognized epitopes lying outside the regions that are mutated in the B.1.351 and B.1.1.7 variants.

The CDR3 regions of human TCRbeta chains were subjected to immunosequencing. In the paper's pipeline: TCRs in the repertoires were compared against a reference library of SARS-CoV-2-specific TCRs that had been generated with the MIRA antigen-specificity platform. Breadth was defined as the fraction of unique TCRs that were SARS-CoV-2-associated. Depth was defined as the fraction of total T cells that were SARS-CoV-2-associated. Each spike-specific TCR was assigned to its reactive spike region and to a CD4 or CD8 class using the MIRA data. Log10-transformed breadth and depth values were compared by one-way ANOVA with Sidak's multiple comparisons tests. TCRdb limited this immuneACCESS table to in-frame rearrangements with V and J called. A share of clones is missing; checked studies link under half to unresolved V genes, and the rest is unexplained. V and J calls and clone size are those listed in that table; D and trimming were worked out from the DNA. The sample table lists about 150,000 clones, almost 95% of them with a count of one. The ten largest clones take up about 2.3% of the sample.

Read against the paper, the sample's time point label means: baseline before first vaccination. The vaccinee samples were drawn from two UK trials, COV001 and COV002, one of which was a single-blind randomized controlled phase 2/3 trial testing AZD1222 (ChAdOx1 nCoV-19) in healthy adults. For TCRbeta chain sequencing, PBMC samples were collected from trial participants at day 0 and at day 28 after the second dose. As concerns this clone: Its antigen specificity is not known. No much larger clone is present one base from it, and per-base qualities are unavailable.

According to the germline V gene, CDR1 reads MNHEY and CDR2 reads SVGAGI. Relative to germline, V is 4 bases shorter and J is 7 bases shorter, with 11 bases between their ends. From the cysteine through the phenylalanine, the CDR3 covers 13 amino acids. Of all the DNA, just the CDR3 is kept, 39 bases in frame from base 1. The source is an adult in good health. Rearrangement joined TRBV6-5 to TRBJ1-3; the D gene cannot be named for sure. This specimen consisted of peripheral blood, obtained on day 0 of AZD1222 vaccination. The nucleotide sequence reads TGTGCCAGCAGTTCTCAGGACTTGAACACCATATATTTT. This translates into CASSSQDLNTIYF.